Listed below are T cell receptor beta chains from one sample, sequenced in a study of human T cells and chemical hapten exposure. TCRdb recomputed calls from the RACE reads with MiXCR, one row per CDR3 protein. In the table there are 80,000 to 95,000 distinct CDR3 sequences, roughly a tenth of which are singletons. This material consisted of whole blood, taken in connection with sensitization to the hapten diphenylcyclopropenone (DPC). The receptors here all came from a woman aged 40 to 55 with alopecia areata. Some clones in this sample may be carry-over from other donors' samples. Both conserved end residues are part of each CDR3. Each record gives: J gene, V gene, D gene, clone size, CDR3 DNA, CDR3 protein. D genes are given only for firm matches. Clone sizes are given selectively: once, few, many, or a class where the clone is expanded.

J: TRBJ1-2; V: TRBV5-1; D: -; size: -; DNA: TGCGCCAGCAGCCGGGACAATGCGAACTATGGCTACACCTTC; CDR3: CASSRDNANYGYTF
J: TRBJ1-2; V: TRBV11-2; D: -; size: many; DNA: TGTGCCAGCAGCTTAGTTCGGTCAGGAGGAGGCTACACCTTC; CDR3: CASSLVRSGGGYTF
J: TRBJ2-3; V: TRBV6-1; D: TRBD2; size: few; DNA: TGTGCCAGTCTGGCGGGGGGCAACACAGATACGCAGTATTTT; CDR3: CASLAGGNTDTQYF
J: TRBJ1-2; V: TRBV25-1; D: -; size: many; DNA: TGTGCCAGCAGTGAGCGGGCCCAAAGGGATGGCTACACCTTC; CDR3: CASSERAQRDGYTF
J: TRBJ2-3; V: TRBV2; D: TRBD2; size: few; DNA: TGTGCCAGCAGTGGAACGGGAGCGGGAGCTACGCAGTATTTT; CDR3: CASSGTGAGATQYF
J: TRBJ2-3; V: TRBV27; D: -; size: few; DNA: TGTGCCAGCAGCTTAGCATTAGGGTTGTCTGCAGATACGCAGTATTTT; CDR3: CASSLALGLSADTQYF
J: TRBJ1-2; V: TRBV30; D: -; size: many; DNA: TGTGCCTGGAGTGTCAGGAGGCCCTATGGCTACACCTTC; CDR3: CAWSVRRPYGYTF
J: TRBJ1-2; V: TRBV12-3/TRBV12-4; D: TRBD1; size: few; DNA: TGTGCCAGCAGTTCGTCCGGGACAGTTTACTTC; CDR3: CASSSSGTVYF
J: TRBJ2-3; V: TRBV20-1; D: TRBD2; size: -; DNA: TGCAGTCTAGCCGAAGGTCGAAGCGGGGGCACAGATACGCAGTATTTT; CDR3: CSLAEGRSGGTDTQYF
J: TRBJ1-6; V: TRBV19; D: -; size: many; DNA: TGTGCCAGCCGGACGGTGGGCCAGCTCTATAATTCACCCCTCCACTTT; CDR3: CASRTVGQLYNSPLHF
J: TRBJ2-7; V: TRBV27; D: TRBD2; size: many; DNA: TGTGCCAGCAGTTTAGTAAGCGGGAGCCTTGGGCAGTACTTC; CDR3: CASSLVSGSLGQYF
J: TRBJ2-3; V: TRBV20-1; D: -; size: -; DNA: TGCAGTGCTAGAGGATGGCGTCAATTTATAACAGATACGCAGTATTTT; CDR3: CSARGWRQFITDTQYF
J: TRBJ1-5; V: TRBV6-5; D: TRBD1; size: -; DNA: TGTGCCAGCAGCCCCACAGGGGCCCGTCAGCCCCAGCATTTT; CDR3: CASSPTGARQPQHF
J: TRBJ2-7; V: TRBV12-3/TRBV12-4; D: -; size: many; DNA: TGTGCCAGCAGACCCGGGACCGCCTACGAGCAGTACTTC; CDR3: CASRPGTAYEQYF
J: TRBJ2-1; V: TRBV19; D: TRBD1; size: many; DNA: TGTGCCAGTAGTATAGATCAGGGGACAGGGCTGGATGAGCAGTTCTTC; CDR3: CASSIDQGTGLDEQFF
J: TRBJ2-3; V: TRBV18; D: TRBD2; size: many; DNA: TGTGCCAGCTCACCGCTAGCGGGGCGCACAGATACGCAGTATTTT; CDR3: CASSPLAGRTDTQYF
J: TRBJ2-3; V: TRBV20-1; D: -; size: few; DNA: TGCAGAATCATACGAGACACAGATACGCAGTATTTT; CDR3: CRIIRDTDTQYF
J: TRBJ2-7; V: TRBV7-9; D: TRBD1; size: few; DNA: TGTGCCAGCAGCCGGGACAGAATCATCTACGAGCAGTACTTC; CDR3: CASSRDRIIYEQYF
J: TRBJ2-5; V: TRBV28; D: -; size: -; DNA: TGTGCCAGCAGTTATTTAGAAGGGGTAGGAGAGACCCAGTACTTC; CDR3: CASSYLEGVGETQYF
J: TRBJ2-7; V: TRBV4-2; D: TRBD1; size: many; DNA: TGTGCCAGCAGCCTCGACAGGGGGGAGCAGTACTTC; CDR3: CASSLDRGEQYF
J: TRBJ2-5; V: TRBV29-1; D: TRBD2; size: many; DNA: TGCAGCGTTTCAGGTAGCGGGGGCCACCAAGAGACCCAGTACTTC; CDR3: CSVSGSGGHQETQYF
J: TRBJ2-3; V: TRBV12-3/TRBV12-4; D: -; size: many; DNA: TGTGCCAGCAGTCCGACTCGCACAGATACGCAGTATTTT; CDR3: CASSPTRTDTQYF
J: TRBJ1-2; V: TRBV9; D: -; size: -; DNA: TGTGCCAGCAGCCCTGCCGGACAGTTCTATGGCTACACCTTC; CDR3: CASSPAGQFYGYTF
J: TRBJ2-7; V: TRBV27; D: -; size: few; DNA: TGTGCCAGCAGCCGTACGACAGGGAGGACCTACGAGCAGTACTTC; CDR3: CASSRTTGRTYEQYF
J: TRBJ2-6; V: TRBV6-2/TRBV6-3; D: TRBD1; size: -; DNA: TGTGCCAGCAGTTACTCCCAGGGGGCGGTGCTTGGTACGTCTGGGGCCAACGTCCTGACTTTC; CDR3: CASSYSQGAVLGTSGANVLTF
J: TRBJ2-5; V: TRBV6-5; D: TRBD2; size: many; DNA: TGTGCCAGCAGTTACTCCGGGCTCGGGGGGTCCGAGACCCAGTACTTC; CDR3: CASSYSGLGGSETQYF
J: TRBJ1-2; V: TRBV6-5; D: -; size: many; DNA: TGTGCCAGCAGTTCGTCGGCCACGCATATGGAGAGCTACACCTTC; CDR3: CASSSSATHMESYTF
J: TRBJ1-2; V: TRBV24-1; D: TRBD1; size: many; DNA: TGTGCCACCGCCTCCGGACAGGGGGATGGCTACACCTTC; CDR3: CATASGQGDGYTF
J: TRBJ1-5; V: TRBV19; D: -; size: few; DNA: TGTGCCAGTAGTTTTGACATAAACAATCAGCCCCAGCATTTT; CDR3: CASSFDINNQPQHF
J: TRBJ2-3; V: TRBV4-1; D: TRBD2; size: many; DNA: TGCGCCAGCAGCCGCGAAATATCTAGCGGGGGGACACAATGGGCGCAGTATTTT; CDR3: CASSREISSGGTQWAQYF
J: TRBJ2-1; V: TRBV6-5; D: -; size: many; DNA: TGTGCCAGCAGTGACGGGGGTAAAGAGTTCTTC; CDR3: CASSDGGKEFF
J: TRBJ2-7; V: TRBV30; D: TRBD1; size: -; DNA: TGTGCCTGGAGTGACGGGACAGGAGTTCTCTACGAGCAGTACTTC; CDR3: CAWSDGTGVLYEQYF
J: TRBJ2-7; V: TRBV29-1; D: TRBD1; size: few; DNA: TGCAGCGTCCTGACAGGGGGTATAGGAGAGCAGTACTTC; CDR3: CSVLTGGIGEQYF
J: TRBJ2-5; V: TRBV2; D: -; size: once; DNA: TGTGCCAGCAGTGACCTAAAAGAGACCCAGTACTTC; CDR3: CASSDLKETQYF
J: TRBJ1-1; V: TRBV20-1; D: -; size: -; DNA: TGCAGTGCTAGATACGGGGCGGTAAACACTGAAGCTTTCTTT; CDR3: CSARYGAVNTEAFF
J: TRBJ1-2; V: TRBV25-1; D: -; size: few; DNA: TGTGCCAGCAGTGCTCAAGGGGGACATGGCTACACCTTC; CDR3: CASSAQGGHGYTF
J: TRBJ2-2; V: TRBV2; D: TRBD1; size: many; DNA: TGTGCCAGCAGTATCGACAGGGCCATGGGGACCGGGGAGCTGTTTTTT; CDR3: CASSIDRAMGTGELFF
J: TRBJ1-5; V: TRBV20-1; D: -; size: many; DNA: TGCAGTGCTAGCCAGCTGAGCAATCAGCCCCAGCATTTT; CDR3: CSASQLSNQPQHF
J: TRBJ1-2; V: TRBV5-1; D: TRBD1; size: many; DNA: TGCGCCAGCAGCTTCGCGCCGGAGGGGGCGACGGGGTATGGCTACACCTTC; CDR3: CASSFAPEGATGYGYTF
J: TRBJ1-6; V: TRBV7-9; D: TRBD1; size: medium-sized; DNA: TGTGCCAGCAGCGTCGGGACAGGCCAGAGCTCCTATAATTCACCCCTCCACTTT; CDR3: CASSVGTGQSSYNSPLHF
J: TRBJ1-1; V: TRBV5-6; D: -; size: many; DNA: TGTGCCAGCAGCCTCTTCCGTCGCGGGAACACTGAAGCTTTCTTT; CDR3: CASSLFRRGNTEAFF
J: TRBJ2-1; V: TRBV6-1; D: TRBD1; size: -; DNA: TGTGCCAGCAGCGCCGGGACAGTCTCCTACAATGAGCAGTTCTTC; CDR3: CASSAGTVSYNEQFF
J: TRBJ2-7; V: TRBV12-3/TRBV12-4; D: -; size: many; DNA: TGTGCCAGCAGTTTGGGTCAGGGAAGGACCTACGAGCAGTACTTC; CDR3: CASSLGQGRTYEQYF
J: TRBJ2-7; V: TRBV11-2; D: TRBD1; size: -; DNA: TGTGCCAGCAGCTTAGAGACAGGGGTCGACGAGCAGTACTTC; CDR3: CASSLETGVDEQYF
J: TRBJ2-4; V: TRBV4-3; D: TRBD2; size: few; DNA: TGCGCCAGCAGCCAATACGCTAGCGGGGGCGCCGATCCAGCCAAAAACATTCAGTACTTC; CDR3: CASSQYASGGADPAKNIQYF
J: TRBJ2-2; V: TRBV10-3; D: TRBD2; size: many; DNA: TGTGCCATCAGGCAAGCGGGGGCCAACACCGGGGAGCTGTTTTTT; CDR3: CAIRQAGANTGELFF
J: TRBJ2-5; V: TRBV5-1; D: TRBD1; size: many; DNA: TGCGCCAGCAATCCAACAGGGGTAGATATGGAGACCCAGTACTTC; CDR3: CASNPTGVDMETQYF
J: TRBJ1-2; V: TRBV11-2; D: TRBD1; size: many; DNA: TGTGCCAGCAGCCCCGACAGGGGAGGCGGCTACACCTTC; CDR3: CASSPDRGGGYTF
J: TRBJ1-6; V: TRBV20-1; D: -; size: many; DNA: TGCAGTGCTAGGTCTGTAGCCAACGTGGGGAATTCACCCCTCCACTTT; CDR3: CSARSVANVGNSPLHF
J: TRBJ2-6; V: TRBV27; D: -; size: few; DNA: TGTGCCAGCAGTTTAGAGGGGCCCGGATATGGGGCCAACGTCCTGACTTTC; CDR3: CASSLEGPGYGANVLTF
J: TRBJ1-6; V: TRBV19; D: -; size: -; DNA: TGTGCCAGTAGTATTTTTGGGAATTCACCCCTCCACTTT; CDR3: CASSIFGNSPLHF
J: TRBJ1-1; V: TRBV12-3/TRBV12-4; D: -; size: many; DNA: TGTGCCAGCAGTTTGGTACAGGGAGACGACACTGAAGCTTTCTTT; CDR3: CASSLVQGDDTEAFF
J: TRBJ2-1; V: TRBV14; D: -; size: many; DNA: TGTGCCAGCAGTCTGAGTTCCTACAATGAGCAGTTCTTC; CDR3: CASSLSSYNEQFF
J: TRBJ2-7; V: TRBV25-1; D: TRBD1; size: -; DNA: TGTGCCAGCAGTGAAGGGATGAGCTCTCGGGACAGCTCCTACGAGCAGTACTTC; CDR3: CASSEGMSSRDSSYEQYF
J: TRBJ2-1; V: TRBV6-5; D: -; size: few; DNA: TGTGCCAGTTGGAGAGGACTTCAACCGAGGAATGAGCAGTTCTTC; CDR3: CASWRGLQPRNEQFF
J: TRBJ2-4; V: TRBV5-4; D: TRBD1; size: many; DNA: TGTGCCAGCAGCGTGGATCCGGGACAGGGTCTAGCCAAAAACATTCAGTACTTC; CDR3: CASSVDPGQGLAKNIQYF